This section outlines one T cell receptor (beta chain) sequence together with its context. What this receptor recognizes is not known. No base qualities exist here, and no much larger clone lies one base off it. The data are from a study of beta chain features in type 1 diabetes (dated by TCRdb to the late 2010s). Turning to the overall study: No differences in mean age, gender distribution, total cell number or subset yield were found between patients and healthy donors. A total of 107,917,701 sorted cells were examined across all samples, and RNA yield correlated strongly with the number of cells per subset. The study compared TCRB repertoires of sorted circulating CD4+ T cell subsets between recently diagnosed type 1 diabetes patients and matched healthy donors. Regulatory and stem cell-like memory subsets were isolated from only 8 patients and roughly eight healthy donors, whereas naive and central memory subsets came from all 30 or so donors. The full study reports these points: Naive, central memory and regulatory TCRB repertoires appeared to be more alike among patients than among healthy donors. Only small numbers of individuals were included in the HLA sub-analyses, which left unresolved whether HLA type had any influence on TCRB rearrangement. Shorter templates might be favored by PCR, yet because patient and control samples were amplified and corrected together, any such skew would affect both groups equally. Because cDNA rather than genomic DNA was sequenced, highly expressing activated cells could have been over-represented, although no difference in activation and CD3 levels was found between groups. Patients with type 1 diabetes made fewer insertions and deleted more nucleotides at VDJ recombination sites, implying thymic rearrangement abnormalities. In all four CD4+ subsets, TCRB CDR3 length was moderately but significantly shorter in type 1 diabetes patients.

CDR1 and CDR2 are drawn from the germline V gene: SNHLY, FYNNEI. V was cut back by 3 bases and J by 0 bases, leaving a gap of 6 bases between them. The CDR3 covers 15 residues, taking in both the cysteine and the phenylalanine. Of all the DNA, just the CDR3 is kept, 45 bases in frame from base 1. Each donor gave one peripheral blood draw, approximately 0.11 L on average, collected into heparinised tubes. Using a panel that included CD45RO, CCR7, CD25, CD127, CD95 and CD27, naive, central memory, regulatory and stem cell-like memory CD4+ T cells were sorted on a BD FACSAria II. Every sorted population had a purity above 95%. PBMCs were separated immediately by Lymphoprep density gradient centrifugation and were stained directly, without being cultured. So that batch effects would be minimized, each experiment stained and sorted samples in pairs, pairing one healthy donor with one patient. All of the isolated RNA was reverse transcribed with the High Capacity cDNA Reverse Transcription Kit, so expressed TCRB transcripts were sequenced. Survey-depth immunoSEQ sequencing was performed on stem cell-like memory T cell samples, with an average of roughly 1 million total reads per sample. Sorted cells were lysed in RLT buffer, and RNA was extracted using DNase-treated RNeasy Micro or Mini kits according to cell number. To prevent cross-contamination, every cell subset was processed on its own, while patient and healthy donor samples were processed together. The immunoSEQ multiplex PCR was used to amplify TCRB sequences from cDNA, yielding 87-bp fragments that span the CDR3 region. Amplicons were sequenced on the Illumina HiSeq platform. In the paper's pipeline: PCR bias was corrected computationally using synthetic template baselines, and reads within Hamming distance 2 were collapsed, with unmergeable singletons discarded. Reads were aligned against IMGT so that V, D and J genes, CDR3 length and insertions or deletions at six rearrangement sites could be assigned. Within each subset, clonotype counts were normalized to sorted cell number, and only after that were true diversity and Gini coefficients computed with the tcR R package. The overlap coefficient, calculated on TCRB nucleotide sequences, was used to measure repertoire sharing. This is the immuneACCESS table as TCRdb keeps it, with only in-frame sequences that have V and J called. A part of the clones is gone; compared with another copy, unresolved V genes explain less than half, and the rest is unexplained. V and J calls and clone size are given by that table; D and trimming were obtained from the DNA. The sample has about 53,000 clones on record, 55% to 80% of them singletons. The top ten hold 0.29% of the sample.

The TCR originated in a woman aged 25 to 39 with type 1 diabetes. What was sequenced was stem cell memory CD4+ T cells from blood. The meaning of the sample's cell subset or site label: stem cell-like memory CD4+ T cells. The chain links TRBV2 with TRBJ2-6; no D gene can be assigned with confidence. The nucleotide sequence is given as TGTGCCAGCAGTGATGGCCACTCTGGGGCCAACGTCCTGACTTTC. Translation gives CASSDGHSGANVLTF.